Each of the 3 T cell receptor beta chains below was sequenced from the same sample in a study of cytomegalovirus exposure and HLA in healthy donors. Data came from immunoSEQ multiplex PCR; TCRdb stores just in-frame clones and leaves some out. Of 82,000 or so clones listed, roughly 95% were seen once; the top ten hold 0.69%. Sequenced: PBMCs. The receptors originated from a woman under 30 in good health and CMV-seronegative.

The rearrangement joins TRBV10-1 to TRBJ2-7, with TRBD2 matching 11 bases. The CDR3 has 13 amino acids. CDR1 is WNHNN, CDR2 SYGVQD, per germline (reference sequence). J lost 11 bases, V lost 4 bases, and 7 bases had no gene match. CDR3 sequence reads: CASSALAGGLEYF. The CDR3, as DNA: TGCGCCAGCAGTGCTCTAGCGGGAGGATTGGAGTACTTC.

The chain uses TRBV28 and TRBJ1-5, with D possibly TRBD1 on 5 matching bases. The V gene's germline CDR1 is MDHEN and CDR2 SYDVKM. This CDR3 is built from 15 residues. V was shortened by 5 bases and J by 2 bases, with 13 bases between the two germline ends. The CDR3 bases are TGTGCCAGCAGTCCTCCGGGGGGTGGCAATCAGCCCCAGCATTTT. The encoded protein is CASSPPGGGNQPQHF.

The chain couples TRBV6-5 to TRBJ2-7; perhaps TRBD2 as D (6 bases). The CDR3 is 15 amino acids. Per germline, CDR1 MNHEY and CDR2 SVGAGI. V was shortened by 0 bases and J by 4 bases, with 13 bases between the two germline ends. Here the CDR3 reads CASSYSLPGRYEQYF. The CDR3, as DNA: TGTGCCAGCAGTTACTCACTACCAGGGAGGTACGAGCAGTACTTC.